Listed below are T cell receptor beta chains from one sample, sequenced in a study of cytomegalovirus exposure and HLA in healthy donors. This table comes from immunoSEQ multiplex PCR, and its TCRdb copy is limited to in-frame clones, with some not included. The sample includes around 130,000 clones, more than 65% of them seen just once. The specimen sequenced was PBMCs. The origin of the receptors is a woman aged 18 to 35 in good health and CMV-seronegative. Each CDR3 is given with its conserved first and last residue. A D gene is named only where the DNA matches it firmly. Expanded clones are given a class, and other clones once, few, many or no size at all.

clone_size: -; v_call: TRBV7-9; j_call: TRBJ2-7; d_call: -; cdr3_nt: TGTGCCAGCACCCCGGACAACAATTACGAGCAGTACTTC; cdr3_aa: CASTPDNNYEQYF
clone_size: -; v_call: TRBV27; j_call: TRBJ1-2; d_call: -; cdr3_nt: TGTGCCAGCAGCCTTTCGGGACTCCGGGACCTCACCTTC; cdr3_aa: CASSLSGLRDLTF
clone_size: -; v_call: TRBV4-1; j_call: TRBJ1-1; d_call: -; cdr3_nt: TGCGCCAGCAGCCATTCCAATCGGGACACTGAAGCTTTCTTT; cdr3_aa: CASSHSNRDTEAFF
clone_size: -; v_call: TRBV14; j_call: TRBJ2-3; d_call: -; cdr3_nt: TGTGCCAGCAGCCAAGCGTTTGGTGGGGGCGGGCGTACGCAGTATTTT; cdr3_aa: CASSQAFGGGGRTQYF
clone_size: -; v_call: TRBV29-1; j_call: TRBJ1-2; d_call: TRBD1; cdr3_nt: TGCAGCGTCCGCATCCGGGACAGGGGGCTCAACTATGGCTACACCTTC; cdr3_aa: CSVRIRDRGLNYGYTF
clone_size: -; v_call: TRBV30; j_call: TRBJ1-1; d_call: -; cdr3_nt: TGTGCCTGGAGCAGGGGTCAGACTGAAGCTTTCTTT; cdr3_aa: CAWSRGQTEAFF
clone_size: -; v_call: TRBV11-2; j_call: TRBJ2-1; d_call: TRBD2; cdr3_nt: TGTGCCAGCAGCTTAGATCGTGGTAGCGGGAGGAATGAGCAGTTCTTC; cdr3_aa: CASSLDRGSGRNEQFF
clone_size: -; v_call: TRBV5-8; j_call: TRBJ1-1; d_call: -; cdr3_nt: TGTGCCAGCAGCCTAACGGGCAGGGGAGGGTACACTGAAGCTTTCTTT; cdr3_aa: CASSLTGRGGYTEAFF
clone_size: -; v_call: TRBV5-4; j_call: TRBJ1-6; d_call: TRBD1; cdr3_nt: TGTGCCAGCAGCTTGGATCCACAGGGGGTATTATCCATGCATAATTCACCCCTCCACTTT; cdr3_aa: CASSLDPQGVLSMHNSPLHF
clone_size: -; v_call: TRBV9; j_call: TRBJ1-1; d_call: -; cdr3_nt: TGTGCCAGCAGCGTAGGGGGGCAGAACACTGAAGCTTTCTTT; cdr3_aa: CASSVGGQNTEAFF
clone_size: -; v_call: TRBV27; j_call: TRBJ1-6; d_call: -; cdr3_nt: TGTGCCAGCAGTTTAACAGGGACGGTTTCACCCCTCCACTTT; cdr3_aa: CASSLTGTVSPLHF
clone_size: -; v_call: TRBV5-1; j_call: TRBJ2-7; d_call: TRBD2; cdr3_nt: TGCGCCAGCAGCTCCGAGACTAGCGGGATCTACGAGCAGTACTTC; cdr3_aa: CASSSETSGIYEQYF
clone_size: -; v_call: TRBV7-6; j_call: TRBJ1-1; d_call: -; cdr3_nt: TGTGCCAGCAGCTTAGCGGTCAGAAACACTGAAGCTTTCTTT; cdr3_aa: CASSLAVRNTEAFF
clone_size: -; v_call: TRBV13; j_call: TRBJ2-1; d_call: -; cdr3_nt: TGTGCCAGCAGCTTAGATGGACAGTTCGCAGCCAATGAGCAGTTCTTC; cdr3_aa: CASSLDGQFAANEQFF
clone_size: -; v_call: TRBV6-1; j_call: TRBJ2-1; d_call: -; cdr3_nt: TGTGCCACCCACAAAGGGGTCGGCAATGAGCAGTTCTTC; cdr3_aa: CATHKGVGNEQFF
clone_size: -; v_call: TRBV30; j_call: TRBJ1-6; d_call: -; cdr3_nt: TGTGCCTGGAGCGGTTTGCCTAATTCACCCCTCCACTTT; cdr3_aa: CAWSGLPNSPLHF
clone_size: -; v_call: TRBV6-5; j_call: TRBJ2-7; d_call: TRBD1; cdr3_nt: TGTGCCAGCAGTTACTCGAACAGGGGGTCCTACGAGCAGTACTTC; cdr3_aa: CASSYSNRGSYEQYF
clone_size: -; v_call: TRBV18; j_call: TRBJ1-5; d_call: TRBD1; cdr3_nt: TGTGCCAGCTCACAAATCGGTGGGACAGTCAATCAGCCCCAGCATTTT; cdr3_aa: CASSQIGGTVNQPQHF
clone_size: -; v_call: TRBV19; j_call: TRBJ1-5; d_call: -; cdr3_nt: TGTGCCAGTAGGAGTCAGGGATTAAGCAATCAGCCCCAGCATTTT; cdr3_aa: CASRSQGLSNQPQHF
clone_size: -; v_call: TRBV6-1; j_call: TRBJ2-1; d_call: TRBD1; cdr3_nt: TGTGCCAGCAGTGCGCCATCAGGGGGCTCCTACAATGAGCAGTTCTTC; cdr3_aa: CASSAPSGGSYNEQFF
clone_size: -; v_call: TRBV7-9; j_call: TRBJ2-2; d_call: TRBD2; cdr3_nt: TGTGCCAGCAGCTCCTCGACTAGCAGCACCGGGGAGCTGTTTTTT; cdr3_aa: CASSSSTSSTGELFF
clone_size: once; v_call: TRBV29-1; j_call: TRBJ2-4; d_call: -; cdr3_nt: TGCAGCGTTGAAGAAGGGGCAGCGAACATTCAGTACTTC; cdr3_aa: CSVEEGAANIQYF
clone_size: -; v_call: TRBV9; j_call: TRBJ1-2; d_call: TRBD1; cdr3_nt: TGTGCCAGCAGCGCTGAACAGGGGAGAGATGGCTACACCTTC; cdr3_aa: CASSAEQGRDGYTF
clone_size: -; v_call: TRBV27; j_call: TRBJ2-7; d_call: -; cdr3_nt: TGTGCCAGCAGTGTTTCCTCAGGGTACGAGCAGTACTTC; cdr3_aa: CASSVSSGYEQYF
clone_size: -; v_call: TRBV9; j_call: TRBJ1-2; d_call: -; cdr3_nt: TGTGCCAGCAGCGTGGAGGGTTCGTCTGGCTACACCTTC; cdr3_aa: CASSVEGSSGYTF
clone_size: -; v_call: TRBV7-9; j_call: TRBJ2-3; d_call: TRBD2; cdr3_nt: TGTGCCAGCAGCTCAGGGACTACCATCCGGGGCACAGATACGCAGTATTTT; cdr3_aa: CASSSGTTIRGTDTQYF
clone_size: once; v_call: TRBV10-3; j_call: TRBJ2-1; d_call: -; cdr3_nt: TGTGCCATCAGTGAGAGCTCCGGGAACAATGAGCAGTTCTTC; cdr3_aa: CAISESSGNNEQFF
clone_size: -; v_call: TRBV2; j_call: TRBJ1-1; d_call: -; cdr3_nt: TGTGCCAGCAGTGAAAGGCTGGGGAGGACTGAAGCTTTCTTT; cdr3_aa: CASSERLGRTEAFF
clone_size: -; v_call: TRBV7-9; j_call: TRBJ1-2; d_call: -; cdr3_nt: TGTGCCAGCAGCTTAGCGTCAGGGTGGGATGGCTACACCTTC; cdr3_aa: CASSLASGWDGYTF
clone_size: -; v_call: TRBV6-5; j_call: TRBJ2-5; d_call: TRBD1; cdr3_nt: TGTGCCAGCAGTAAGGGACAGGGAAAAGAGACCCAGTACTTC; cdr3_aa: CASSKGQGKETQYF
clone_size: -; v_call: TRBV5-1; j_call: TRBJ2-2; d_call: TRBD2; cdr3_nt: TGCGCCAGCAGCTCCCCCACGGGACTAGCGGGAGGGCCGGACACCGGGGAGCTGTTTTTT; cdr3_aa: CASSSPTGLAGGPDTGELFF
clone_size: -; v_call: TRBV5-1; j_call: TRBJ1-2; d_call: TRBD1; cdr3_nt: TGCGCCAGTACATCAGGGGGAGGCTACACCTTC; cdr3_aa: CASTSGGGYTF
clone_size: -; v_call: TRBV4-2; j_call: TRBJ1-5; d_call: TRBD1; cdr3_nt: TGTGCCAGCAGCCAAGGACAGGGCCCGGTTCAGCCCCAGCATTTT; cdr3_aa: CASSQGQGPVQPQHF
clone_size: -; v_call: TRBV28; j_call: TRBJ2-5; d_call: TRBD2; cdr3_nt: TGTGCCAGCAGGTGGAGGGGGCGGGGGGGCGCCCAGCAAGAGACCCAGTACTTC; cdr3_aa: CASRWRGRGGAQQETQYF
clone_size: -; v_call: TRBV29-1; j_call: TRBJ1-3; d_call: -; cdr3_nt: TGCAGCGTTGAGCTAGCCCCTGGAAACACCATATATTTT; cdr3_aa: CSVELAPGNTIYF
clone_size: -; v_call: TRBV6-1; j_call: TRBJ2-7; d_call: -; cdr3_nt: TGTGCCAGCAGTCCTAACTACGAGCAGTACTTC; cdr3_aa: CASSPNYEQYF
clone_size: -; v_call: TRBV12-5; j_call: TRBJ2-5; d_call: TRBD1; cdr3_nt: TGTGCTAGTGGTTTGGGACGGGACAGGGGGCAAGAGACCCAGTACTTC; cdr3_aa: CASGLGRDRGQETQYF
clone_size: -; v_call: TRBV11-1; j_call: TRBJ2-7; d_call: -; cdr3_nt: TGTGCCAGCAGCTTACGGGGAACTATCTACGAGCAGTACTTC; cdr3_aa: CASSLRGTIYEQYF
clone_size: -; v_call: TRBV27; j_call: TRBJ2-7; d_call: -; cdr3_nt: TGTGCCAGCAGTTTAAGAACAACAGGGAAGCACTACGAGCAGTACTTC; cdr3_aa: CASSLRTTGKHYEQYF